These 10 T cell receptor beta chains were all obtained from the same sample, sequenced in a study of radiation and T cells in renal cell carcinoma. The data were produced by immunoSEQ multiplex PCR, yet TCRdb's version contains in-frame clones alone and is incomplete. Among some 25,000 clones listed, 58% were seen once. Noted treatment: treatment-naive control, cytoreductive nephrectomy. Sequencing used tumor tissue, obtained from a patient whose treatment was nephrectomy without radiotherapy. The origin of the receptors is a man in his forties or fifties with renal cell carcinoma.

This clone qualifies as medium-sized (0.01 to 0.1%). V and J are TRBV29-1 and TRBJ2-7; the D gene is possibly TRBD1 (7 bases). Trimming shortened V by 1 base and J by 4 bases, and 17 bases separated the two germline ends. This CDR3 region has 15 residues. Germline V gene sequence: CDR1 SQVTM, CDR2 ANQGSEA. This chain's CDR3 is CSVEGTGGGKYEQYF. DNA of the CDR3: TGCAGCGTTGAAGGAACCGGAGGGGGCAAGTACGAGCAGTACTTC.

The chain joins TRBV18 to TRBJ2-5, with D maybe TRBD1 (6 bases). CDR1 is KGHSH and CDR2 is LQKENI in the germline V gene. Trimming stripped 5 bases from V and 2 bases from J, with 12 bases between. CDR3 length: 14 amino acids. CDR3 sequence: CASSVGQQQETQYF. The CDR3 bases are TGTGCCAGCTCAGTAGGACAGCAACAAGAGACCCAGTACTTC.

CDR3 residues: CASSVTGSGANVLTF. The CDR3 nucleotides are TGCGCCAGCAGCGTTACAGGGTCCGGGGCCAACGTCCTGACTTTC. This chain uses TRBV5-1 with TRBJ2-6; D perhaps matches TRBD1 (6 bases). Trimming shortened V by 4 bases and J by 4 bases, and 12 bases separated the two germline ends. CDR1 and CDR2 from the germline V gene are SGHRS and YFSETQ. CDR3 length equals 15 residues.

Only a few counts were recorded for this clone. The J gene is TRBJ1-5, the V gene TRBV2; 9 positions agree with TRBD1. V shed 8 bases, J shed 7 bases, and the junction held 6 bases outside the gene matches. The germline CDR1 and CDR2 sequences are SNHLY and FYNNEI. The CDR3 length is 13 residues. The CDR3 spells CASLGTGRQPQHF. In DNA, the CDR3 is TGTGCCAGCTTAGGGACAGGGCGGCAGCCCCAGCATTTT.

CDR3 nucleotides: TGTGCCAGCTCACCAGGACTACAGGGGGCAGGGGGCACTGAAGCTTTCTTT. Translated: CASSPGLQGAGGTEAFF. The gene calls are TRBV18 and TRBJ1-1, with 9 bases fitting TRBD1. The CDR3 has 17 residues. J lost 4 bases, V lost 2 bases, and 11 bases had no gene match. Germline CDR1 KGHSH, CDR2 LQKENI.

CDR3 DNA: TGTGCCAGCAGTTCGACAGGCTATCAGCCCCAGCATTTT. Protein: CASSSTGYQPQHF. The V call is TRBV27, the J call TRBJ1-5; TRBD1 is a possible D gene (6 bases). V shed 4 bases and J shed 5 bases, with 9 bases lying between them. The CDR3 consists of 13 residues. Germline V lookup: CDR1 MNHEY, CDR2 SMNVEV (reference sequence).

The chain uses TRBV4-3 and TRBJ2-1; D possibly corresponds to TRBD1 (6 bases). In germline, CDR1 is LGHNA, CDR2 YSLEER. The CDR3 totals 15 residues. V lost 6 bases, J lost 8 bases, and 20 bases lay in between. The CDR3 nucleotides are TGCGCCAGCAGTCGTCAGGGGATTTCGGGCGATGAGCAGTTCTTC. It codes for CASSRQGISGDEQFF.

The gene calls are TRBV19 and TRBJ2-3; the match to TRBD1 covers 8 bases. The V gene end was trimmed by 8 bases and the J gene end by 0 bases; junction bases not matched to a gene: 4. CDR3 size: 14 residues. The V gene's germline CDR1 is LNHDA and CDR2 SQIVND (reference sequence). The CDR3 sequence is CASSGQASTDTQYF. The CDR3 bases are TGTGCCAGTTCGGGACAGGCTAGCACAGATACGCAGTATTTT.

This CDR3 is CASSEAGQGSYTGNTIYF. As DNA, the CDR3 is TGTGCCAGCAGTGAAGCTGGACAGGGATCATATACTGGAAACACCATATATTTT. The V and J genes are TRBV6-1 and TRBJ1-3, with 8 bases fitting TRBD1. Germline V gene lookup returns CDR1 MNHNS and CDR2 SASEGT. This CDR3 comprises 18 residues. V dropped 0 bases and J dropped 2; count of bases not matched to a gene: 9.

The rearrangement joins TRBV28 to TRBJ1-1; 9 bases are shared with TRBD1. The CDR3 has 13 residues. The V gene end was trimmed by 7 bases and the J gene end by 6 bases; junction bases not matched to a gene: 6. In germline, CDR1 is MDHEN, CDR2 SYDVKM. The CDR3 spells CASTGQGRAEAFF. CDR3 nucleotide sequence: TGTGCCAGCACTGGACAGGGGCGGGCTGAAGCTTTCTTT.